The clone carrying this T cell receptor beta chain came up once. The antigen remains undetermined. The junction does not match germline at one end; this may be a read error. The sample comes from a study of tumor and adjacent non-tumor tissue in lung cancer. Study-wide results and caveats: Tumor tissue had significantly higher TCR diversity than normal lung. In normal lung, the top 100 clones were significantly more dominant than in tumor.

A modified ARM-PCR protocol with three rounds of nested PCR amplified TCRbeta. TCRdb analysed the multiplex PCR reads with MiXCR anew, one entry per CDR3 protein. The sample gives 60,000 to 85,000 distinct CDR3 sequences, 80% of which show up once; less than 15% is in the top ten. This sample's RNA came from whole unsorted tissue. Donors were chemotherapy-naive, newly diagnosed lung cancer surgical patients in China, August–late 2014. The source of this sequence is a woman in her 50s with non-small cell lung cancer. The sample consisted of lung tumor tissue.

CDR3 nucleotides: TGCGGTGCCACCCCCGCGAGGGGGCAGGGTAATCAGCCCCAGCATTTT. Residues: CGATPARGQGNQPQHF. This chain links TRBV20-1 with TRBJ1-5, with 7 bases aligning to TRBD1. This CDR3 has 16 residues. Per germline, CDR1 DFQATT and CDR2 SNEGSKA (reference sequence).